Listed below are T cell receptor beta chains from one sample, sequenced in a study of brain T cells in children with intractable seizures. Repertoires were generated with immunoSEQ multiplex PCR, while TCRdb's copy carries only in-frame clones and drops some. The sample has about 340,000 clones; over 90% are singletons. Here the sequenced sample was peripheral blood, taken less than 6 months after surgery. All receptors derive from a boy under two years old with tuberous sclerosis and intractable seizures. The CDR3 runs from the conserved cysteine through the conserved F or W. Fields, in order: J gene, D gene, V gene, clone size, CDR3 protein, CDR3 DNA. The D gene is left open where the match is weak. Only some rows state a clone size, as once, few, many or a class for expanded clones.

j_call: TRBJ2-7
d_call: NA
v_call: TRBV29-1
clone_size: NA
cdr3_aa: CSVGEIYEQYF
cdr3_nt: TGCAGCGTAGGGGAGATCTACGAGCAGTACTTC

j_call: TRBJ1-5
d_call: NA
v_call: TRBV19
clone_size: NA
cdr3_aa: CASSIGARQNQPQHF
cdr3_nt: TGTGCCAGTAGTATAGGAGCCCGCCAAAATCAGCCCCAGCATTTT

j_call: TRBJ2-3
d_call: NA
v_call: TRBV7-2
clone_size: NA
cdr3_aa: CASSPGHPSVADTQYF
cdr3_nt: TGTGCCAGCAGCCCCGGGCATCCTTCTGTCGCAGATACGCAGTATTTT

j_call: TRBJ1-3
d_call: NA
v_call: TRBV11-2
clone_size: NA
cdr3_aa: CASSPGYASSGNTIYF
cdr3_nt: TGTGCCAGCAGCCCCGGGTACGCAAGCTCTGGAAACACCATATATTTT

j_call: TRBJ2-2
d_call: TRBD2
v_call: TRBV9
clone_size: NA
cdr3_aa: CASSVGARGGTGELFF
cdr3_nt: TGTGCCAGCAGCGTAGGGGCGCGGGGGGGCACCGGGGAGCTGTTTTTT

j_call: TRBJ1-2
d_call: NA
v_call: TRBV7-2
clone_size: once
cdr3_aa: CASSLAGLRRNGYTF
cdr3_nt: TGTGCCAGCAGCTTAGCCGGCCTACGCCGAAATGGCTACACCTTC

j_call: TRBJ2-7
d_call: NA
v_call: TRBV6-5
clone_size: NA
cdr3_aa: CASSLEGTLAYEQYF
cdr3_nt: TGTGCCAGCAGTTTAGAAGGGACGCTGGCCTACGAGCAGTACTTC

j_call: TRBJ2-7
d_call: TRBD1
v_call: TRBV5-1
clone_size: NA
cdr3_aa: CASSLDRGEQYF
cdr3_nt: TGCGCCAGCAGCTTGGACAGGGGCGAGCAGTACTTC

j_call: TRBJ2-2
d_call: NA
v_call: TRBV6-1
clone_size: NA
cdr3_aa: CASSDHPRVNTGELFF
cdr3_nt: TGTGCCAGCAGTGATCATCCCAGGGTTAACACCGGGGAGCTGTTTTTT

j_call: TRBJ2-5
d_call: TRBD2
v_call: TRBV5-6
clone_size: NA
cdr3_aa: CASSPFGLAGLQETQYF
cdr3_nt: TGTGCCAGCAGTCCATTTGGGCTAGCGGGGCTCCAAGAGACCCAGTACTTC

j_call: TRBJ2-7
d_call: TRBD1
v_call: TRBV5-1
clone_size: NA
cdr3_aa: CASSEQGAPYEQYF
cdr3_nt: TGCGCCAGCAGCGAGCAGGGGGCCCCCTACGAGCAGTACTTC

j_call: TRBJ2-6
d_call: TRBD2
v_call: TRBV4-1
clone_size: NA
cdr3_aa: CASSHLLAGVPPGANVLTF
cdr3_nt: TGCGCCAGCAGCCACCTTCTAGCGGGGGTCCCCCCTGGGGCCAACGTCCTGACTTTC

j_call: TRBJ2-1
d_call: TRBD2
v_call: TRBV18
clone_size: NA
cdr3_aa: CASSPTSGRGNEQFF
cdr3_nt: TGTGCCAGCTCACCGACTAGCGGGAGAGGCAATGAGCAGTTCTTC

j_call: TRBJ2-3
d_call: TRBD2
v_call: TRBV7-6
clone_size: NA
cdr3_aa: CASSSSTAGLAGGMLFDTQYF
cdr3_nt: TGTGCCAGCAGCTCCTCAACCGCCGGACTAGCGGGGGGGATGCTGTTTGATACGCAGTATTTT

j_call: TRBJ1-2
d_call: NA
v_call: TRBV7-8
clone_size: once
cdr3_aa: CASSLETRLNYGYTF
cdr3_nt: TGTGCCAGCAGCTTAGAAACCCGACTGAACTATGGCTACACCTTC

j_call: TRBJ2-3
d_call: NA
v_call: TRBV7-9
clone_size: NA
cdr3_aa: CASSLYGGTKDTQYF
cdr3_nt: TGTGCCAGCAGCTTATATGGGGGAACGAAAGATACGCAGTATTTT